This entry lists 20 T cell receptor beta chains sequenced from one sample in a study of cytomegalovirus exposure and HLA in healthy donors. The PCR had 60 Vbeta and 13 Jbeta primers. Measured with immunoSEQ multiplex PCR; TCRdb has only the in-frame clones, and not every one. The table records over 110,000 clones, 82% of them present only once. Specimen: PBMCs. These receptors all come from a woman aged 55-69 years in good health and CMV-seropositive.

V is TRBV4-3 and J is TRBJ2-7, with 9 bases aligning to TRBD1. With V trimmed by 1 base and J by 1 base, 5 bases remained unmatched. Germline values: CDR1 LGHNA, CDR2 YSLEER. The CDR3 sequence is 16 residues long. The chain's CDR3 is CASSQGAGTGSYEQYF. CDR3 nucleotides: TGCGCCAGCAGCCAAGGGGCCGGGACAGGGTCCTACGAGCAGTACTTC.

The chain links TRBV10-3 to TRBJ2-7; 7 bases match TRBD2. CDR3 length: 15 residues. V was clipped by 2 bases and J by 0 bases; unmatched bases: 4. The V gene's germline CDR1 is ENHRY and CDR2 SYGVKD. This CDR3 reads CAISEPGLTSYEQYF. CDR3 nucleotide sequence: TGTGCCATCAGTGAGCCGGGACTAACCTCCTACGAGCAGTACTTC.

J is TRBJ2-7 and V is TRBV7-6; 7 bases match TRBD1. Trimming cost V 5 bases and J 0 bases; bases outside gene matches: 4. Per germline, CDR1 SGHVS and CDR2 FNYEAQ. The CDR3 contains 14 residues. In DNA form, the CDR3 reads TGTGCCAGCAGCCCCAGGGACAGCTCCTACGAGCAGTACTTC. It encodes CASSPRDSSYEQYF.

The V and J genes are TRBV7-3 and TRBJ2-1, with D maybe TRBD1 (6 bases). V shed 2 bases and J shed 9 bases, with 11 bases lying between them. The CDR3 contains 13 residues. Germline values: CDR1 SGHTA, CDR2 FQGTGA. The CDR3 spells CASSLGQGSEQFF. CDR3 sequence (DNA): TGTGCCAGCAGCTTAGGGCAGGGGTCTGAGCAGTTCTTC.

DNA for the CDR3: TGTGCCAGCAGGGCCAACCAAGAGACCCAGTACTTC. This encodes CASRANQETQYF. The J gene is TRBJ2-5, the V gene TRBV2; D remains ambiguous. The CDR3 runs 12 residues. Germline values: CDR1 SNHLY, CDR2 FYNNEI. Deletions cut 6 bases from V and 0 bases from J, with 5 bases between.

The chain links TRBV11-2 to TRBJ2-5; D is perhaps TRBD1 (5 bases). This CDR3 contains 15 residues. V dropped 1 base and J dropped 2 bases, with 11 bases sitting between them. CDR1 is SGHAT, CDR2 FQNNGV, per germline. CDR3 coding DNA: TGTGCCAGCAGCTTAGGCTGGGGCAGACAAGAGACCCAGTACTTC. It yields the protein CASSLGWGRQETQYF.

This chain joins TRBV7-2 and TRBJ2-7; tentative D call: TRBD1 (6 bases). The V end was cut by 2 bases, the J end by 5 bases, with 10 bases between. In germline, CDR1 is SGHTA, CDR2 FQGNSA. This CDR3 spans 13 amino acids. The CDR3 protein is CASSLQGKNEQYF. CDR3 DNA sequence: TGTGCCAGCAGCTTACAGGGGAAAAACGAGCAGTACTTC.

This clone was seen only a few times. Within the sample, other DNA sequences also encode this same CDR3. The chain couples TRBV28 to TRBJ2-7; D possibly corresponds to TRBD2 (5 bases). V gave up 7 bases and J gave up 0 bases, with 10 bases separating them. There are 13 residues in the CDR3. Germline CDR1 is MDHEN and CDR2 is SYDVKM. The CDR3 DNA reads as TGTGCCAGCACCCCGGGAAGCTCCTACGAGCAGTACTTC. Protein: CASTPGSSYEQYF. Together with reference TRBV28 and TRBJ2-7, the CDR3 gives the full variable domain: DVKVTQSSRYLVKRTGEKVFLECVQDMDHENMFWYRQDPGLGLRLIYFSYDVKMKEKGDIPEGYSVSREKKERFSLILESASTNQTSMYLCASTPGSSYEQYFGPGTRLTVT.

The chain combines TRBV19 with TRBJ1-1; 10 bases line up with TRBD1. The CDR3 sequence is 17 residues long. Germline V gene data show CDR1 as LNHDA and CDR2 as SQIVND (reference sequence). V lost 5 bases, J lost 0 bases, and 9 bases stayed unmatched. The CDR3 nucleotides are TGTGCCAGTAGTTTGACAGGGGGCTCGTTCATGAACACTGAAGCTTTCTTT. Residues: CASSLTGGSFMNTEAFF. Full variable domain (outside the CDR3, taken from reference TRBV19 and TRBJ1-1): DGGITQSPKYLFRKEGQNVTLSCEQNLNHDAMYWYRQDPGQGLRLIYYSQIVNDFQKGDIAEGYSVSREKKESFPLTVTSAQKNPTAFYLCASSLTGGSFMNTEAFFGQGTRLTVV.

The V call is TRBV6-5, the J call TRBJ1-2, with 7 bases aligning to TRBD1. Germline V CDR1 and CDR2: MNHEY, SVGAGI. The CDR3 runs 13 residues. The V and J ends lost 5 bases and 7 bases, in that order; junction bases with no gene match: 7. CDR3 bases: TGTGCCAGCAGTCCGGACAGGAGGAGTGGCTACACCTTC. Translated: CASSPDRRSGYTF.

This clone appeared once. The chain carries TRBV29-1 and TRBJ2-7; 13 nucleotides match TRBD2. With 6 bases clipped from V and 4 bases from J, the junction kept 3 bases outside the gene matches. This CDR3 region has 13 residues. Germline assignment: CDR1 SQVTM and CDR2 ANQGSEA. CDR3 bases: TGCAGCGTGCGACTAGCGGGGGGTTACGAGCAGTACTTC. It specifies CSVRLAGGYEQYF.

This sequence joins TRBV6-5 and TRBJ1-2, with 7 bases matching TRBD1. Per germline, CDR1 MNHEY and CDR2 SVGAGI. J gave up 4 bases and V 5 bases, and 4 bases lay outside the gene matches. The CDR3 runs 13 residues. CDR3 amino acids: CASSRGGAYGYTF. Written as DNA, the CDR3 is TGTGCCAGCAGTCGAGGGGGCGCCTATGGCTACACCTTC.

This chain uses TRBV5-1 with TRBJ2-7; D is undetermined. Germline V gene lookup returns CDR1 SGHRS and CDR2 YFSETQ. V was clipped by 0 bases and J by 7 bases, with 8 bases between them. The CDR3 contains 12 residues. The CDR3 bases are TGCGCCAGCAGCTTGGGACAACGGGAGCAGTACTTC. Protein sequence: CASSLGQREQYF.

The chain recombines TRBV23-1 with TRBJ2-2; 9 bases are shared with TRBD2. TRBV23-1 is identified as an open reading frame with a role that is uncertain. The CDR3 runs to 19 residues. V shed 0 bases and J 3 bases; nucleotides not matched to a gene: 11. The CDR3 reads CASSQSLTSGPGDTGELFF. DNA of the CDR3: TGCGCCAGCAGTCAATCTCTTACTAGCGGGCCGGGGGACACCGGGGAGCTGTTTTTT.

This chain uses TRBV5-1 with TRBJ2-5; D is unresolved. The DNA matches TRBJ2-7 better at its end, which makes the J call doubtful. This CDR3 spans 12 amino acids. CDR1 is SGHRS, CDR2 YFSETQ, per germline. This chain's CDR3 is CASGYSFYEQYF. CDR3 nucleotide sequence: TGCGCCAGCGGGTACAGCTTCTACGAGCAGTACTTC.

This clone was picked up one time. V usage is TRBV5-6 and J usage is TRBJ1-5; D may be TRBD1 (5 bases). The ends were cut back, 0 bases at V and 2 bases at J, with 12 bases in the middle. The CDR3 is 16 amino acids. Germline loops: CDR1 SGHDT, CDR2 YYEEEE. The CDR3 sequence: CASSLVQGSGNQPQHF. The DNA for the CDR3 is TGTGCCAGCAGCTTGGTGCAGGGTTCGGGCAATCAGCCCCAGCATTTT.

The gene calls are TRBV4-1 and TRBJ1-5, with D uncertain. This CDR3 comprises 15 residues. Deletions cut 4 bases from V and 3 bases from J, with 13 bases between. Germline assignment: CDR1 MGHRA and CDR2 YSYEKL. CDR3: CASSPLHGFNQPQHF. CDR3 nucleotides: TGCGCCAGCAGCCCTCTCCACGGGTTCAATCAGCCCCAGCATTTT.

V and J are TRBV27 and TRBJ2-1; D is ambiguous. Germline lookup yields CDR1 MNHEY and CDR2 SMNVEV (reference sequence). CDR3 length: 13 residues. Trimming took off 4 bases at V and 9 bases at J, with 13 bases between the two ends. CDR3 bases: TGTGCCAGCAGTTCTTCCCCCGTCCTTGAGCAGTTCTTC. It is translated as CASSSSPVLEQFF.

In this sample, this clone turned up once. V gene TRBV28 combines with J gene TRBJ1-2; D call uncertain. The CDR3 is 14 amino acids. Trimming shortened V by 6 bases and J by 5 bases, and 16 bases separated the two germline ends. The germline gives CDR1 MDHEN, CDR2 SYDVKM. Here the CDR3 reads CASRDPNLEYGYTF. The CDR3 bases are TGTGCCAGCAGAGATCCCAACCTTGAGTATGGCTACACCTTC.

This clone was recorded only once. This chain joins TRBV5-4 and TRBJ1-2; D not certain. In germline, CDR1 is SGHNT, CDR2 YYREEE (reference sequence). The CDR3 contains 13 residues. The V end lost 4 bases, the J end lost 2 bases, and 9 bases lay between the germline ends. CDR3 coding DNA: TGTGCCAGCAGCCCTCGACAAAACTATGGCTACACCTTC. This sequence encodes CASSPRQNYGYTF.